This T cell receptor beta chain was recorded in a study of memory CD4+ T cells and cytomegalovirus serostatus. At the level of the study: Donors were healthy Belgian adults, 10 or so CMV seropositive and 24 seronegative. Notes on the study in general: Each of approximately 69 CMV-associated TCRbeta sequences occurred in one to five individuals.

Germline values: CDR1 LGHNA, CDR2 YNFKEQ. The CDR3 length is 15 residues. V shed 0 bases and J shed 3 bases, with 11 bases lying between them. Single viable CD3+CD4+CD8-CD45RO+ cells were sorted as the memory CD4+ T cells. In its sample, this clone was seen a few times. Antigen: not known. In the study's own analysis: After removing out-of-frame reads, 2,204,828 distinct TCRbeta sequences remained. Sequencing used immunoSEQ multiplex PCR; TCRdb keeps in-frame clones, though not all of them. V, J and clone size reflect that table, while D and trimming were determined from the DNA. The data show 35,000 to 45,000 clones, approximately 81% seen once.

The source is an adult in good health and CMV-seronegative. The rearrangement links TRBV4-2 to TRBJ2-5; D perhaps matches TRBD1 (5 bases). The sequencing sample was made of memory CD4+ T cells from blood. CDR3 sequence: CASSQESRQKETQYF. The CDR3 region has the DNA TGTGCCAGCAGCCAAGAATCGAGACAGAAAGAGACCCAGTACTTC.